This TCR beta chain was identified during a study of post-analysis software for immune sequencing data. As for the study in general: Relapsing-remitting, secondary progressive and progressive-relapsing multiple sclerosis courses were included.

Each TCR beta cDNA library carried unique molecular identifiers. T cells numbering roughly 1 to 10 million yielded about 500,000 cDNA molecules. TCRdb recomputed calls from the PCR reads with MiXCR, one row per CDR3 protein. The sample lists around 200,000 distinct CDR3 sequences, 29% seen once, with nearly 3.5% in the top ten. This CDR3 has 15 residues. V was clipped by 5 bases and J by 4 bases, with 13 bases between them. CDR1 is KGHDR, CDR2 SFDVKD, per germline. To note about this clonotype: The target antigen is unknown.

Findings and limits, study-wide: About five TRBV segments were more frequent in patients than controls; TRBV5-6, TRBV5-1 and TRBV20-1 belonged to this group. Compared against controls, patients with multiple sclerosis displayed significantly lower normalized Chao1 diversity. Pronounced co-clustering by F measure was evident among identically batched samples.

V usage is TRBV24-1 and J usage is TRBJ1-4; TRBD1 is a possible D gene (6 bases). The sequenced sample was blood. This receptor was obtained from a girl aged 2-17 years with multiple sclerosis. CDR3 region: CATSAPQGVNEKLFF. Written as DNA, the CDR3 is TGTGCCACCAGTGCCCCACAGGGAGTTAATGAAAAACTGTTTTTT.